The entry below gives a single T cell receptor beta chain sequence along with its context. This clone's antigen is unknown. Nothing much larger sits one base from this clone, and base qualities are not available. These data belong to a study of vaccination and CD4 T cells after COVID-19 (dated by TCRdb to between 2021 and 2023). Regarding the research as a whole: The convalescent cohort included six males and four females, with two Hispanic individuals, seven Caucasians, two Asians and one multiracial person. Two doses of either the Pfizer-BioNTech BNT162b2 vaccine (n=8) or the Moderna mRNA-1273 vaccine (n=2) were administered to participants. Post-COVID blood samples were collected from convalescent patients a median of approximately 100 days after diagnosis, with a range of about 35 to 180 days. Post-vaccine blood samples were collected a median of about 72 days after the second vaccine dose, ranging from roughly 13 to 250 days. Culture stimuli were overlapping spike peptide pools from SARS-CoV-2 and from the common cold coronaviruses HCoV-NL63, HCoV-OC43 and HCoV-229E. As controls, cultures received a CEFX viral epitope pool (the positive control), an HIV-1 Nef peptide pool (the negative control), or no peptide at all. In ten to eleven COVID-19 convalescent patients and 4 infection-naive healthy vaccine recipients, the spike-specific CD4+ TCR repertoire before mRNA vaccination was compared with the repertoire after mRNA vaccination.

The receptor library was made with PCR. DNA from cultured CD4+ T cells was subjected to TCR sequencing with the Oncomine TCR Beta short-read assay at the Johns Hopkins FTIC core. The QIAamp micro DNA kit was used to extract genomic DNA from the cultured CD4+ T cells. The Oncomine TCR Beta libraries from cultured CD4+ T cells were pooled using unique dual indexes and then sequenced on an Illumina iSeq 100. The published analysis was carried out like this. Non-productive sequences were filtered out, and CDR3s that did not start with C, did not end with F or W, or were shorter than 7 amino acids were discarded. Antigen-specific clonotypes were identified with the MANAFEST web application by comparing peptide-stimulated wells with reference and other culture wells. For a clone to be called positive, the clone needed an FDR below 0.05, an odds ratio above 5, and a productive frequency above 0.1% in at least two of three replicate wells. Clonotypes that were significantly expanded in both SARS-CoV-2 spike wells and at least one common cold coronavirus spike condition were defined as cross-reactive. CDR3 homology was assessed with Levenshtein distances (stringdist) and unrooted phylogenetic trees (ape) in R version 3.6.1. TCRdb ran its own pipeline on the public reads, namely fastp trimming at Q25 and MiXCR clone calling, and kept in-frame beta chains. Each CDR3 protein gets just one entry, which takes the most common genes and DNA from the rows behind it. The V and J calls were determined by TCRdb, not by the authors. This sample lists some 9,300 distinct CDR3 sequences; roughly 25% were detected once. The ten biggest clones cover around a quarter of the sample.

Explained via the paper, the treatment or condition label denotes: roughly ten-day PBMC culture with coronavirus spike peptide pools or control peptides (ViraFEST assay). The study used the ViraFEST assay, which expanded antigen-specific T cells with peptide pools and then identified expanded clonotypes by TCR sequencing. Negative nucleocapsid antibody tests taken both before and after vaccination confirmed that the healthy vaccine recipients had no prior SARS-CoV-2 infection. Each well held roughly 2 million PBMCs cultured in IMDM containing around 5.1% human AB serum and roughly 9.7 IU/ml IL-2, with about 9.4 ug/ml peptide pools added. On days 3 and 7, half of the culture medium was replaced with fresh IL-2-containing medium. After 10 days of culture, CD4+ T cells were isolated by negative selection with the EasySep CD4+ T cell isolation kit. Ficoll-Paque Plus gradient centrifugation was used to isolate PBMCs from whole blood, and the isolated PBMCs were then either used fresh or cryopreserved at -140C. Culture conditions were generally each tested in triplicate wells.

The germline V gene provides CDR1 SGHRS and CDR2 YFSETQ. The CDR3 goes from the cysteine to the phenylalanine over 15 residues. CDR3 DNA only is kept here, 45 bases in frame from base 1. Germline trimming amounts to 3 bases on V and 8 bases on J, with 7 as the count of junction bases outside the gene matches. Summary of the overall study and its limitations: Although the median number of SARS-CoV-2-reactive clonotypes went up from fewer than 25 after infection to around 39 after vaccination, the increase was not significant. The number of convalescent patients in the study was relatively small, and the study did not examine early timepoints following natural infection. Nearly all vaccine-specific clones in convalescent patients (304 of 307) were mono-reactive for SARS-CoV-2 spike rather than cross-reactive with common cold coronaviruses. In convalescent patients, a median approximately 83% of post-vaccine SARS-CoV-2-reactive clones were detected only after vaccination, and vaccine-specific priming was suggested by this finding.

This specimen was CD4+ T cells from blood, cultured in vitro, taken before SARS-CoV-2 vaccination. The origin of this receptor is a human donor who received a COVID-19 vaccine. The chain was built from TRBV5-1 and TRBJ1-4, with 10 bases matching TRBD1. The sequenced DNA is TGCGCCAGCAGCTCCGGGACAGGGGTCGACGAAAAACTGTTTTTT. Translated, this gives CASSSGTGVDEKLFF. When the CDR3 is completed using the reference TRBV5-1 and TRBJ1-4 genes on either side, the full variable domain is KAGVTQTPRYLIKTRGQQVTLSCSPISGHRSVSWYQQTPGQGLQFLFEYFSETQRNKGNFPGRFSGRQFSNSRSEMNVSTLELGDSALYLCASSSGTGVDEKLFFGSGTQLSVL.